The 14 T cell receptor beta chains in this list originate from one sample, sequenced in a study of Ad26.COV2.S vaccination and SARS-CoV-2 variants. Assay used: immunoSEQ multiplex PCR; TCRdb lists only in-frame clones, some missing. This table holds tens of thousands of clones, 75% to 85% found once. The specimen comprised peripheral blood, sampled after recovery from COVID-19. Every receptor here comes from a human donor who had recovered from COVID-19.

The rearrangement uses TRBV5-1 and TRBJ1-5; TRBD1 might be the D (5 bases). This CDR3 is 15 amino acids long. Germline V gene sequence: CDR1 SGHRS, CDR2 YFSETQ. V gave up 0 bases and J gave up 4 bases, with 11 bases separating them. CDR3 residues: CASSLEAGRNQPQHF. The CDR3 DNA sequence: TGCGCCAGCAGCTTGGAGGCAGGGAGGAATCAGCCCCAGCATTTT.

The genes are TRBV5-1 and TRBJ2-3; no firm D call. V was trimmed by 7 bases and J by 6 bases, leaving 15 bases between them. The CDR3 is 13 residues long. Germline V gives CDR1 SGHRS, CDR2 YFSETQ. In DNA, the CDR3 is TGCGCCAGCTACGACCCCCCCGTGGATACGCAGTATTTT. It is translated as CASYDPPVDTQYF.

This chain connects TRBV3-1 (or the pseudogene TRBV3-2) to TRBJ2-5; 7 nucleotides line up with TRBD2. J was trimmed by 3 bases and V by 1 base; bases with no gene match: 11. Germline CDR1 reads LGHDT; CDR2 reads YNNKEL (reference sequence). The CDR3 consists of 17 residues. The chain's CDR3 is CASSQAGSGAGKETQYF. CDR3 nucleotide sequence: TGTGCCAGCAGCCAAGCAGGGAGCGGGGCTGGGAAAGAGACCCAGTACTTC.

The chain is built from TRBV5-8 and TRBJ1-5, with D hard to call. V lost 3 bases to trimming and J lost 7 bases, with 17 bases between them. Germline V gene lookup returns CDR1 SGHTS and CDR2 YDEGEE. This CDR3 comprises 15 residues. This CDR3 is CASSSPRVGHQPQHF. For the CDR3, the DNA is TGTGCCAGCAGCTCGCCTCGGGTAGGGCACCAGCCCCAGCATTTT.

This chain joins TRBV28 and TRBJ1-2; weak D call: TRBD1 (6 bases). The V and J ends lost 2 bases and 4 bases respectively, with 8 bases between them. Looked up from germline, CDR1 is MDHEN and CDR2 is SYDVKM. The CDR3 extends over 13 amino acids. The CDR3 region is CASSLGGGYGYTF. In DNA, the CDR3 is TGTGCCAGCAGTTTAGGGGGCGGCTATGGCTACACCTTC.

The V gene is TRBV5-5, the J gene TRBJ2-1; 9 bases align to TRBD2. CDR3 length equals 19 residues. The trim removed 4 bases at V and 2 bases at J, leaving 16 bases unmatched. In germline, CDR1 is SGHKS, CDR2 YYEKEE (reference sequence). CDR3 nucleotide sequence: TGTGCCAGCAGCCAATCCGGGACTAGCAACCCGAGCCCCTACAATGAGCAGTTCTTC. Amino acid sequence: CASSQSGTSNPSPYNEQFF.

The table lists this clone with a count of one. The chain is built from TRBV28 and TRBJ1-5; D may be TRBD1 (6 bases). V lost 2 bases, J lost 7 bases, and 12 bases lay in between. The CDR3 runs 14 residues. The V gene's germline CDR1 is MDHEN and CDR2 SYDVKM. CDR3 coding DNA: TGTGCCAGCAGTTTACGTAGAGGGGGACAGCCCCAGCATTTT. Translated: CASSLRRGGQPQHF.

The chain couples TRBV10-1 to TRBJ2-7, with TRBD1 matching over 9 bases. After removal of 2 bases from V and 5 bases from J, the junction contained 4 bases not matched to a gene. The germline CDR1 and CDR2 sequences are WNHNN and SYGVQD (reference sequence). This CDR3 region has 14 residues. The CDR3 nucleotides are TGCGCCAGCAGTGAGGGACAGGGGAGAGACGAGCAGTACTTC. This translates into CASSEGQGRDEQYF.

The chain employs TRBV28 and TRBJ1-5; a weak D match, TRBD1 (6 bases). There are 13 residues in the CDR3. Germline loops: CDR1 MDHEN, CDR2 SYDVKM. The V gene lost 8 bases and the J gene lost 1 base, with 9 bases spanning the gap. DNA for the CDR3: TGTGCCAGCCATCAGGGGAGCAATCAGCCCCAGCATTTT. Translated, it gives CASHQGSNQPQHF.

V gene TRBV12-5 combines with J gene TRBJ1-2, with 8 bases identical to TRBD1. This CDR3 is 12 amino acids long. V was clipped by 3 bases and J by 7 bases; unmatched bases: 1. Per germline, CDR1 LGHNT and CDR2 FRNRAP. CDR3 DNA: TGTGCTAGTGGTTTAGGGACAGGTGGCTACACCTTC. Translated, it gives CASGLGTGGYTF.

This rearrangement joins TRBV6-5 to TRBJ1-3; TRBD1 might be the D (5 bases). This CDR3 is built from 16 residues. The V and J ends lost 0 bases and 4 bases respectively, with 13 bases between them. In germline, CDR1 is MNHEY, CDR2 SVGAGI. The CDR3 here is CASSYSAGESGNTIYF. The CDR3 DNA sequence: TGTGCCAGCAGTTACTCTGCGGGGGAGTCAGGAAACACCATATATTTT.

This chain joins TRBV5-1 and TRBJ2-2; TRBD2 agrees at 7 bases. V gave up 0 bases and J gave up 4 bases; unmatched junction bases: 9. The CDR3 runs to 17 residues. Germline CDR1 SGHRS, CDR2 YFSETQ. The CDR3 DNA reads TGCGCCAGCAGCTTGGTATCTCGGGGAGGGCCCACCGGGGAGCTGTTTTTT. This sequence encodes CASSLVSRGGPTGELFF.

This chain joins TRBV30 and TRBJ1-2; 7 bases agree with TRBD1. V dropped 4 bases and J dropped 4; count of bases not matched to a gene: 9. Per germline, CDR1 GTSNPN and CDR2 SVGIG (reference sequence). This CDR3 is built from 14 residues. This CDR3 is CAWTKGAVGYGYTF. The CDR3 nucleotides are TGTGCCTGGACCAAGGGGGCCGTGGGCTATGGCTACACCTTC. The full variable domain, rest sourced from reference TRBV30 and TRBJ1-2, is SQTIHQWPATLVQPVGSPLSLECTVEGTSNPNLYWYRQAAGRGLQLLFYSVGIGQISSEVPQNLSASRPQDRQFILSSKKLLLSDSGFYLCAWTKGAVGYGYTFGSGTRLTVV.

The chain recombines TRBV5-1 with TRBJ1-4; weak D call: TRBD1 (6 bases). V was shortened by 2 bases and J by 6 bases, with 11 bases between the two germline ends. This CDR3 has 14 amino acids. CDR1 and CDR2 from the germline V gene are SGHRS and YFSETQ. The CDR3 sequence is CASSFRDTDEKLFF. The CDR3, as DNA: TGCGCCAGCAGCTTCCGGGACACCGATGAAAAACTGTTTTTT.